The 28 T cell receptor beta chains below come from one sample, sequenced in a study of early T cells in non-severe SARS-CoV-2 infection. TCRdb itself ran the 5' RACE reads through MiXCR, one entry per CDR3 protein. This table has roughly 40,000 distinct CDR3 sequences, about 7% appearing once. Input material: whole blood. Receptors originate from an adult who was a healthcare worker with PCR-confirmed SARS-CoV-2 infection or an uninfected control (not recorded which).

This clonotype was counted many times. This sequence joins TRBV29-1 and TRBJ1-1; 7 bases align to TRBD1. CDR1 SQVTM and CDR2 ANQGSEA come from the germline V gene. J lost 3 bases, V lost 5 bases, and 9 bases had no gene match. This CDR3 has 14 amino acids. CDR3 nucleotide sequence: TGCAGCGTTCGAACACAGGGGATGGACACTGAAGCTTTCTTT. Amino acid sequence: CSVRTQGMDTEAFF.

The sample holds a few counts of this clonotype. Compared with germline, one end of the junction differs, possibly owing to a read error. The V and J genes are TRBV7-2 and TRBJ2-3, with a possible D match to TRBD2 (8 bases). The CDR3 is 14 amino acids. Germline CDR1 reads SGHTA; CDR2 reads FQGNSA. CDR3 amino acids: CASNPIAGTDAQYF. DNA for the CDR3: TGTGCCAGCAACCCCATAGCGGGGACAGATGCGCAGTATTTT. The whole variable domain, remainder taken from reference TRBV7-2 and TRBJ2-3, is GAGVSQSPSNKVTEKGKDVELRCDPISGHTALYWYRQSLGQGLEFLIYFQGNSAPDKSGLPSDRFSAERTGGSVSTLTIQRTQQEDSAVYLCASNPIAGTDAQYFGPGTRLTVL.

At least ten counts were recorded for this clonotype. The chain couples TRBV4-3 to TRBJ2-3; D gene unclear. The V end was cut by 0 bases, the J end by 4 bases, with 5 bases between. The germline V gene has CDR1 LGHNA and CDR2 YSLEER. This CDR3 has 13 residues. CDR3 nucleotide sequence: TGCGCCAGCAGCCAAGATAAGCCAGATACGCAGTATTTT. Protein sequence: CASSQDKPDTQYF.

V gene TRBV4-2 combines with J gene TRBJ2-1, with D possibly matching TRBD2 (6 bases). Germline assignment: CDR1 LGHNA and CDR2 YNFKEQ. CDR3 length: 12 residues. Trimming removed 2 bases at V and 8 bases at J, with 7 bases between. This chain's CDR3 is CASSQLADEQFF. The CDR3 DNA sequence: TGTGCCAGCAGCCAATTAGCGGATGAGCAGTTCTTC.

The chain's CDR3 is CASSLWGGLSATNEKLFF. The CDR3 bases are TGTGCCAGCAGCTTGTGGGGCGGCCTTTCGGCAACTAATGAAAAACTGTTTTTT. The chain couples TRBV5-6 to TRBJ1-4; D is possibly TRBD1 (5 bases). The ends were cut back, 1 base at V and 0 bases at J, with 16 bases in the middle. Germline CDR1 SGHDT, CDR2 YYEEEE. CDR3 length: 18 amino acids.

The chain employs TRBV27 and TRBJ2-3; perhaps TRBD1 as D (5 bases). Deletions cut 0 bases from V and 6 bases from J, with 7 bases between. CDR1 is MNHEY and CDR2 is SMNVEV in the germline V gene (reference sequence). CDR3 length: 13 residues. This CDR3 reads CASSLSWGDTQYF. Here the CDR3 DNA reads TGTGCCAGCAGTTTATCCTGGGGCGATACGCAGTATTTT.

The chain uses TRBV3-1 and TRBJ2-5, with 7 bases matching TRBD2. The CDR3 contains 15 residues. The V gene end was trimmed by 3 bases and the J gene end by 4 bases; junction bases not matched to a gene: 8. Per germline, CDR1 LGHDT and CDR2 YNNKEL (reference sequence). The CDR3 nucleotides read TGTGCCAGCAGCCACCCAAGTGGCGGGGGAGAGACCCAGTACTTC. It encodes CASSHPSGGGETQYF.

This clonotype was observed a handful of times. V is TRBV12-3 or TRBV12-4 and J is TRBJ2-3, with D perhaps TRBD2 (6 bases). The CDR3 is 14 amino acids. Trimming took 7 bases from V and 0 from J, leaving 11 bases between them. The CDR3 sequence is CASTGTYSTDTQYF. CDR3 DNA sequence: TGTGCCAGCACCGGGACTTACAGCACAGATACGCAGTATTTT.

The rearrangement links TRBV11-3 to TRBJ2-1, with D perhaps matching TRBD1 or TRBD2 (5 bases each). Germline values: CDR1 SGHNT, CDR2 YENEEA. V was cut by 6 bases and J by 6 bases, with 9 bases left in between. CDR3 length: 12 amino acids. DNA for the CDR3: TGTGCCAGCAGTCCTGGGGGCAATGAGCAGTTCTTC. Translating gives CASSPGGNEQFF.

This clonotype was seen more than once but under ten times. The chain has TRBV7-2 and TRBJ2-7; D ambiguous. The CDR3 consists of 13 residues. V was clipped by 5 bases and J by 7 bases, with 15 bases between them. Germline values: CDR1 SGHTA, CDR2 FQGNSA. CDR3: CASSIIGPREQYF. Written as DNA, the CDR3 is TGTGCCAGCAGCATCATAGGGCCAAGGGAGCAGTACTTC.

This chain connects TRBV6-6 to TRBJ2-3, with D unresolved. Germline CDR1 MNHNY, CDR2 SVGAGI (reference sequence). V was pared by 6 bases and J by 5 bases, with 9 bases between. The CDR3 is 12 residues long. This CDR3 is CASRNWGDTQYF. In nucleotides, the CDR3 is TGTGCCAGCAGGAACTGGGGAGATACGCAGTATTTT.

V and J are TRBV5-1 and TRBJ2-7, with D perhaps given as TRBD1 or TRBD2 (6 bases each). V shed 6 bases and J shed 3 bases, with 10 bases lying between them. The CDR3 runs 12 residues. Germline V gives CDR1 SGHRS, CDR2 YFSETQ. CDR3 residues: CASNGGGYEQYF. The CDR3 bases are TGCGCCAGCAATGGAGGGGGCTACGAGCAGTACTTC.

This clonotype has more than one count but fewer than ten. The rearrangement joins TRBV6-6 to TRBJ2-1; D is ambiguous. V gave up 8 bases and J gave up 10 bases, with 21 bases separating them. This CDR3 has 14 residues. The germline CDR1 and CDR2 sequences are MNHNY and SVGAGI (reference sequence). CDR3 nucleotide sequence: TGTGCCAGCGGCATAAAGGAGTTCCCCGGGGAGCAGTTCTTC. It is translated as CASGIKEFPGEQFF.

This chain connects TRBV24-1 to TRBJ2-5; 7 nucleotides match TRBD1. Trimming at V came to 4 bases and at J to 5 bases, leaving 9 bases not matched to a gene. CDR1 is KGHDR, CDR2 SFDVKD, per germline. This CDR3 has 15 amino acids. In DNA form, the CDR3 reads TGTGCCACCAGTGACCCAACAGGGGACGGGGAGACCCAGTACTTC. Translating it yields CATSDPTGDGETQYF.

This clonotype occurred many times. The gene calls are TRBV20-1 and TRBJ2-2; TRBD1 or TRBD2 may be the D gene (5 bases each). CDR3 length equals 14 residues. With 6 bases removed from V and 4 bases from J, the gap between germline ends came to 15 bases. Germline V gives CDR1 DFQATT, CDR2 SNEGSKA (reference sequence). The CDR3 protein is CSAQEAGPTGELFF. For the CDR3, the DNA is TGCAGTGCCCAGGAGGCAGGGCCCACCGGGGAGCTGTTTTTT.

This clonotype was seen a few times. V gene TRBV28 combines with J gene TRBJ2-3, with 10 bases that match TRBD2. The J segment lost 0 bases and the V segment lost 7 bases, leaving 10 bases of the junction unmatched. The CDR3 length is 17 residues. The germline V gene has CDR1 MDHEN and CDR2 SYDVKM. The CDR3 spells CASTVFLAGASTDTQYF. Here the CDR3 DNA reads TGTGCCAGCACCGTTTTTCTAGCGGGGGCTAGCACAGATACGCAGTATTTT. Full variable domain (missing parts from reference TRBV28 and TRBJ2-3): DVKVTQSSRYLVKRTGEKVFLECVQDMDHENMFWYRQDPGLGLRLIYFSYDVKMKEKGDIPEGYSVSREKKERFSLILESASTNQTSMYLCASTVFLAGASTDTQYFGPGTRLTVL.

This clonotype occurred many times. Written as DNA, the CDR3 is TGTGCCAGCAGTTACACCGTTAATTCACCCCTCCACTTT. Its protein product is CASSYTVNSPLHF. The chain employs TRBV6-5 and TRBJ1-6, with D uncertain. CDR1 is MNHEY, CDR2 SVGAGI, per germline. Trimming pared 2 bases from V and 6 bases from J, leaving 5 bases between. This CDR3 has 13 amino acids.

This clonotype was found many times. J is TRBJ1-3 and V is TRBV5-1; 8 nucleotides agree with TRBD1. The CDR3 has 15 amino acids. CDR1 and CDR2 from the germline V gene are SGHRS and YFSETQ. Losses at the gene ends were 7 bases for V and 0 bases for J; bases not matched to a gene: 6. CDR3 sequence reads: CASPRQGTSGNTIYF. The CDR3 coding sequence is TGCGCCAGCCCCAGACAGGGGACCTCTGGAAACACCATATATTTT.

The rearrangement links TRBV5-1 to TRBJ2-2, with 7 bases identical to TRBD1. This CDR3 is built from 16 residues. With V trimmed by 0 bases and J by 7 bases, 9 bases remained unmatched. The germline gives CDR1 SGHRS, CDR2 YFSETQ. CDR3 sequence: CASSLDVGGSGGELFF. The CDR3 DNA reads TGCGCCAGCAGCTTGGATGTAGGGGGCTCTGGCGGGGAGCTGTTTTTT.

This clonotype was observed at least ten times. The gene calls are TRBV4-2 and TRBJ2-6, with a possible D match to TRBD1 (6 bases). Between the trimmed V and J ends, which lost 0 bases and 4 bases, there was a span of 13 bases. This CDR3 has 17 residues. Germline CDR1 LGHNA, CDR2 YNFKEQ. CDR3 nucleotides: TGTGCCAGCAGCCAAGAAGGGGGTAACTCCGGGGCCAACGTCCTGACTTTC. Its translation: CASSQEGGNSGANVLTF.

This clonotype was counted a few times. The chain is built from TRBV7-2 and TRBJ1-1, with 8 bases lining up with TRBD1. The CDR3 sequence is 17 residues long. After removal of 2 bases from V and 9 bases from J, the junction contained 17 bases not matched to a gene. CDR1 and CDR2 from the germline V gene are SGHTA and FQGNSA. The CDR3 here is CASSLRGTGVSSGKAFF. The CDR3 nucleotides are TGTGCCAGCAGCTTAAGGGGGACAGGTGTGAGTTCAGGGAAAGCTTTCTTT. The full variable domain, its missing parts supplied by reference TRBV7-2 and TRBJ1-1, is GAGVSQSPSNKVTEKGKDVELRCDPISGHTALYWYRQSLGQGLEFLIYFQGNSAPDKSGLPSDRFSAERTGGSVSTLTIQRTQQEDSAVYLCASSLRGTGVSSGKAFFGQGTRLTVV.

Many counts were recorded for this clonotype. This chain's CDR3 is CASSQTYYSNQPQHF. CDR3 in DNA: TGCGCCAGCAGCCAAACGTACTATAGCAATCAGCCCCAGCATTTT. V is TRBV4-3 and J is TRBJ1-5; no reliable D call. In germline, CDR1 is LGHNA, CDR2 YSLEER. This CDR3 has 15 residues. V lost 2 bases to trimming and J lost 0 bases, with 8 bases between them.

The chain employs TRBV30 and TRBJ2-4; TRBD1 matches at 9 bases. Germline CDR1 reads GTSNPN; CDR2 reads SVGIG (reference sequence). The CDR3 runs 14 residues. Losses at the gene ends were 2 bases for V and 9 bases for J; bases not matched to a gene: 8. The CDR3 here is CAWSSPGQGFIQYF. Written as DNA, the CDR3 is TGTGCCTGGAGTTCGCCGGGACAGGGATTCATTCAGTACTTC.

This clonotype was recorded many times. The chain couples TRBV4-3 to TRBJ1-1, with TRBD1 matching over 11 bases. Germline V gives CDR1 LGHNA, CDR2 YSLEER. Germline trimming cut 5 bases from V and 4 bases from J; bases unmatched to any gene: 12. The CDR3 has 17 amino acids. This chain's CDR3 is CASSSTTDRGQATEAFF. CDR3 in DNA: TGCGCCAGCAGCTCAACAACGGACAGGGGGCAGGCCACTGAAGCTTTCTTT.

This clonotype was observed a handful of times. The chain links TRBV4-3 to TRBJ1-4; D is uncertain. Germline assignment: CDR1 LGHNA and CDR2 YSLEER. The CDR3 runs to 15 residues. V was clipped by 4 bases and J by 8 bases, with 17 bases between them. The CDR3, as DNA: TGCGCCAGCAGCCCACTAGGCGTCCTACCAGAAAAACTGTTTTTT. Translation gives CASSPLGVLPEKLFF.

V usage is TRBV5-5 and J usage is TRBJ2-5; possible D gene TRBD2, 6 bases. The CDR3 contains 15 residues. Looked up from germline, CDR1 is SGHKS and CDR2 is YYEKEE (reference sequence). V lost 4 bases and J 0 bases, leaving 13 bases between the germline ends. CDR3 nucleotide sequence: TGTGCCAGCAGCCAAATCCGGGGGTACCAAGAGACCCAGTACTTC. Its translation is CASSQIRGYQETQYF. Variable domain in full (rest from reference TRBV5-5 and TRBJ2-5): DAGVTQSPTHLIKTRGQQVTLRCSPISGHKSVSWYQQVLGQGPQFIFQYYEKEERGRGNFPDRFSARQFPNYSSELNVNALLLGDSALYLCASSQIRGYQETQYFGPGTRLLVL.

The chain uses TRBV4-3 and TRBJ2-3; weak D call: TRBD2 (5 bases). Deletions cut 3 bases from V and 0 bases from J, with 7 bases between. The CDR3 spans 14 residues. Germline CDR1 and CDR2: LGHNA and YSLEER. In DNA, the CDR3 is TGCGCCAGCAGCCAGAGGGCTAGCACAGATACGCAGTATTTT. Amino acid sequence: CASSQRASTDTQYF.

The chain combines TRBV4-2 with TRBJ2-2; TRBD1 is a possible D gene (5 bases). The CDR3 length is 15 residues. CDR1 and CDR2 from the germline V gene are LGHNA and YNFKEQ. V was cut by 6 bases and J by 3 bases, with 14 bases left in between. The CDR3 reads CASRSEQGYTGELFF. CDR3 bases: TGTGCCAGCAGATCGGAGCAGGGCTACACCGGGGAGCTGTTTTTT.